This is a list of T cell receptor beta chains from one sample in a study of shared clonotypes between healthy human individuals. The method was immunoSEQ multiplex PCR; TCRdb's version includes in-frame clones alone and lacks a portion of them. The table includes about 2.4 million clones, 80% to 95% detected once. The sequencing sample was made of naive CD4+ T cells from PBMCs. These receptors were taken from a man between 18 and 29 years old in good health. Some clones in this sample may be carry-over from other donors' samples. CDR3s include the opening cysteine and the closing phenylalanine or tryptophan. D genes are given only for firm matches. Not every row has a clone size; where given, it reads once, few, many or a size class.

d_gene	abundance	v_gene	j_gene	CDR3nt	CDR3aa
-	-	TRBV7-6	TRBJ2-5	TGTGCCAGCAGCTCCAGCCAAGAGACCCAGTACTTC	CASSSSQETQYF
-	-	TRBV6-6	TRBJ2-1	TGTGCCAGCACTTACAGGGACGGGGCCTACAATGAGCAGTTCTTC	CASTYRDGAYNEQFF
-	-	TRBV27	TRBJ1-1	TGTGCCAGCAGTTTCCTATCGGGGTTTTCCATGAACACTGAAGCTTTCTTT	CASSFLSGFSMNTEAFF
-	few	TRBV18	TRBJ1-5	TGTGCCAGCTCACCAGGGGAGTACAGCAATCAGCCCCAGCATTTT	CASSPGEYSNQPQHF
-	-	TRBV14	TRBJ2-3	TGTGCCAGCAGCCAAGGAGGCATCTTGACAGATACGCAGTATTTT	CASSQGGILTDTQYF
-	-	TRBV4-2	TRBJ1-3	TGTGCCAGCAGCCAAGATCTCTCGGGAGCCTCCTCTGGAAACACCATATATTTT	CASSQDLSGASSGNTIYF
-	-	TRBV29-1	TRBJ2-1	TGCAGCGTTTCCGAACCGAAAACGTTCCAGTTCTTC	CSVSEPKTFQFF
-	-	TRBV5-1	TRBJ2-2	TGCGCCAGCAGCTTGGCGGAGCCAACCGGGGAGCTGTTTTTT	CASSLAEPTGELFF
TRBD1	-	TRBV28	TRBJ2-2	TGTGCCAGCACCTCCGCAGGGGGAAGGGTCGGGGAGCTGTTTTTT	CASTSAGGRVGELFF
-	-	TRBV29-1	TRBJ2-1	TGCAGCGTTGACGAGGCGGGACAGCCCTACAATGAGCAGTTCTTC	CSVDEAGQPYNEQFF
TRBD1	-	TRBV19	TRBJ2-5	TGTGCCACCAAGGACAGGGACCTCCAAGAGACCCAGTACTTC	CATKDRDLQETQYF
TRBD2	-	TRBV19	TRBJ2-5	TGTGCCAGTAGTGCCGGACTAGCCGAGACCCAGTACTTC	CASSAGLAETQYF